The T cell receptor (beta chain) under discussion was sequenced for a study of cytomegalovirus exposure and HLA in healthy donors (dated by TCRdb to between 2016 and 2019). With regard to the full study: An earlier analysis of 550 to 700 of the donors reported 250 to 350 Gb of sequence data and 100 million to 140 million unique TCR beta sequences from about 180 million T cells. Across around 400 genotyped donors of the cohort, an average of approximately 200,000 unique TCR beta nucleotide sequences per donor were sequenced, and 15% to 20% of those sequences were non-productive. All discovery cohort repertoires had been generated on a single sequencing platform. Class I and class II HLA loci were covered by the typing at four-digit resolution. Rather than drawing on any new phenotypic data, the later analysis identified candidate immune exposures from TCR beta sequences and the way those sequences occurred across donors. Using immunosequencing, the study profiled T cell repertoires from about 650 subjects and related those repertoires to cytomegalovirus serostatus. The study was designed to test whether signatures of past pathogen exposure could be identified by cataloging public T cell receptors. The study combined high-throughput TCR immunosequencing, statistical association of individual TCRs with disease status, and machine learning to predict cytomegalovirus infection status. Besides the first cohort of 666 subjects, a separate validation cohort made up of 120 different subjects was used. To decide whether each TCR beta V gene segment behaved as functional or pseudogenic, an earlier analysis of 587 of the donors relied on high-throughput TCR beta sequencing. Four to six DR-DQ haplotypes were handled as single units for association and clustering, since linkage in the cohort was strong. Donor age, sex, ethnicity and CMV serostatus were collected together with the repertoire data. About 300 gigabases of sequencing data and approximately 92 million unique TCR sequences made up an early release that covered approximately 620 HLA-typed donors. In a later genetic analysis, genome-wide SNP genotypes for about 65% of the roughly 700 donors were used, and that subset was treated as a discovery cohort. Typing coverage differed by locus: A, B, C, DRB1 and DQB1 were typed in about 620-630 donors, DQA1 in about 510, DPA1 in roughly 590, and DPB1 in just under 480. The genetic ancestry cluster associated with self-reported Caucasian donors included around four fifths of the 398 genotyped donors. To study patterns of TCR occurrence, a later analysis re-analyzed previously published TCR beta repertoires from 550 to 800 donors and added high-resolution HLA genotyping. Results and caveats for the whole study, not just this receptor: Compared with the approximately 670-donor mean, donors in an Asian-associated ancestry cluster had fewer N-insertions in productive TCRs, according to a later genetic analysis. The earlier analysis of some 540 of the donors excluded roughly 17 rarely observed V segments, including chromosome 9 orphons, because counts were too low. In a later analysis, TCR association rates were found to vary across HLA loci, with the most associated TCRs seen for DRB1 alleles and the fewest for HLA-C alleles. In the study, some 160 TCR beta chains were listed as associated with cytomegalovirus. In both the original and validation cohorts, the classifier was reported to diagnose cytomegalovirus status with high specificity and sensitivity. The sequencing pipeline was judged likely to have produced a cluster of highly shared sequence variants as a technical artifact. Linkage disequilibrium might explain the correlated functional status among segregating V segments, but an unknown experimental factor could not be ruled out. For the cohort, immune exposure information was limited to CMV serostatus. A further reported finding was that TCR beta sequences accurately predicted the HLA-A and HLA-B alleles for most subjects in the first cohort. V-gene and J-gene trimming of TCR beta chains was associated with a missense DCLRE1C variant in a later genetic analysis, and the association was replicated in an independent cohort. In a later analysis, several top co-occurrence clusters were reported to appear linked to parvovirus B19, influenza, CMV and Epstein-Barr virus. Most CMV-associated TCR beta chains appeared to be HLA-restricted in a later analysis, and the HLA associations seemed to be driven largely by CMV exposure. In vitro tests confirmed that a few of the cytomegalovirus-associated TCR beta chains recognize cytomegalovirus antigens. It was suggested by the authors that the approach could potentially be generalized to other disease states and immunological phenotypes. Only TCR beta chains were sequenced in this cohort, and the absence of alpha or paired-chain data limited detectable features. Some IMGT-functional V segments, including TRBV6-2 and TRBV6-3, could not be distinguished by the 87-base-pair reads and were therefore excluded. An earlier analysis of approximately 540 of the donors showed that most TCR beta V segments appeared in productive rearrangements either about 87% or about 30% of the time, which broadly matched IMGT annotations. Roughly uniform sequencing depth across donors was assumed in presence/absence analyses, although this assumption may not hold. While some public TCRs were present in many individuals, most TCR sequences turned up only very rarely across donors. Because HLA typing was missing for some donors at each locus, association tests included only the typed subset. A later analysis found that HLA-associated TCR beta chains were more clonally expanded and had lower generation probabilities than equally common non-associated chains. A later analysis associated around 16,000 TCR beta sequences with specific HLA alleles at a false discovery rate of 0.05. Assigning TCR associations to individual alleles was difficult when HLA alleles, especially DR and DQ, strongly co-occurred.

Receptors were amplified or captured by the immunoSEQ multiplex PCR assay. The multiplex PCR relied on a mix of 60 forward primers for TCR Vbeta segments and 13 reverse primers for TCR Jbeta segments. Amplification of the CDR3 region of rearranged TCR beta genes was performed with a multiplex PCR assay on genomic DNA. Amplified TCR beta libraries were sequenced as 87-base-pair reads on the Illumina HiSeq System. In the source study's methods: A later analysis tallied around 87 million unique TCR beta chains across the roughly 610 repertoires, and around 9.9 million of those chains were shared by two or more donors. Raw reads were error-corrected and collapsed into unique sequences with a nearest-neighbor algorithm that merged closely related sequences to remove PCR and sequencing errors. To assign V, D and J gene segments, CDR3 sequences were aligned to IMGT reference sequences. For a sequence to be retained, a match of at least six nucleotides was required to both a V gene segment and a J gene segment. Rearrangements were classified as productive when the CDR3 lacked stop codons and remained in frame with V and J, and all other rearrangements were classified as non-productive. Following IMGT convention, CDR3 was defined as the stretch from the second conserved V-encoded cysteine up to the conserved J-encoded phenylalanine. Sequences without an unambiguous match to a single V gene segment were excluded from the earlier analysis of approximately 600 of the donors. In an earlier analysis of more than 500 of the donors, a V segment was called functional when productive rearrangements were above 56.7%, and segregating when the standard deviation between donors exceeded 5%. A statistical classification framework was built to diagnose cytomegalovirus status from the catalog of TCR beta chain sequences. V and J gene assignment, in a later analysis, came from comparing TCR nucleotide sequences with IMGT/GENE-DB human TR gene sequences. The TCRdist pipeline was used in a later analysis to assign CDR3 sequences and most-parsimonious VDJ recombination scenarios. A later analysis defined each TCR beta chain by its CDR3 amino acid sequence plus V-gene family, and excluded reads lacking a unique V-gene family. To address suspected cross-contamination and a sequencing artifact, a later analysis removed approximately 600 highly shared, low-generation-probability nucleotide sequences. In a later analysis, a clonal expansion index for each public chain was calculated from normalized within-repertoire ranks of inferred template counts. In a later analysis, generation probabilities were computed using a VDJ recombination model fitted to out-of-frame rearrangements, and the results were checked against IGoR. In a later analysis, TCR-TCR, TCR-HLA and TCR-CMV co-occurrence was scored with hypergeometric tests, and a repertoire-size bias correction was applied to TCR pairs. In a later analysis, false discovery rates were estimated by permuting HLA or CMV assignments 20 times. In a later analysis, co-occurring TCRs were grouped with DBSCAN, and TCRdist sequence similarity was added when clustering was performed within HLA-allele-positive subsets. Repertoires with fewer than 30,000 or more than 120,000 public chains were left out of co-occurrence clustering, as were several repertoires with anomalous nucleotide sharing. Held by TCRdb, this immuneACCESS table contains in-frame sequences only and omits some clones. Under half of the omission traces to an unresolved V gene where checked; the cause of the rest is unknown. V, J and clone size are those of that table, while D and trimming were read from the DNA. This sample lists 140,000 to 150,000 clones; roughly 10% were detected once. The top ten constitute 1.8% of the sample.

The cohort was made up of 650 to 700 healthy bone marrow donors. Cohort members were all nominally healthy when sampled, although unrecorded immune exposures were likely present. The donor was CMV seronegative and was included in the group of a few hundred seronegative cohort members. Each donor provided a peripheral blood sample, and peripheral blood mononuclear cells were used for TCR beta sequencing. Genomic DNA was extracted from the blood cell samples with the Qiagen DNeasy Blood Extraction Kit. This clone has only a few counts. The antigen it binds to is not known. No base qualities exist here, and no much larger clone lies one base off it. V and J lose 1 base and 0 bases, and a span of 9 bases separates them. Counted from cysteine to phenylalanine, this CDR3 has 15 amino acids. This entry keeps only the CDR3 DNA: 45 bases, framed from base 1. CDR1 MNHEY and CDR2 SVGAGI are derived from the germline V gene.

The sample taken for sequencing was PBMCs. The TCR originated in a man in his fifties in good health and CMV-seronegative. Rearrangement joined TRBV6-5 to TRBJ1-2; the D gene is perhaps TRBD1, from 5 matching bases. The DNA sequence follows: TGTGCCAGCAGTTACTGGGGGGGACCTAACTATGGCTACACCTTC. Translated, this is CASSYWGGPNYGYTF.